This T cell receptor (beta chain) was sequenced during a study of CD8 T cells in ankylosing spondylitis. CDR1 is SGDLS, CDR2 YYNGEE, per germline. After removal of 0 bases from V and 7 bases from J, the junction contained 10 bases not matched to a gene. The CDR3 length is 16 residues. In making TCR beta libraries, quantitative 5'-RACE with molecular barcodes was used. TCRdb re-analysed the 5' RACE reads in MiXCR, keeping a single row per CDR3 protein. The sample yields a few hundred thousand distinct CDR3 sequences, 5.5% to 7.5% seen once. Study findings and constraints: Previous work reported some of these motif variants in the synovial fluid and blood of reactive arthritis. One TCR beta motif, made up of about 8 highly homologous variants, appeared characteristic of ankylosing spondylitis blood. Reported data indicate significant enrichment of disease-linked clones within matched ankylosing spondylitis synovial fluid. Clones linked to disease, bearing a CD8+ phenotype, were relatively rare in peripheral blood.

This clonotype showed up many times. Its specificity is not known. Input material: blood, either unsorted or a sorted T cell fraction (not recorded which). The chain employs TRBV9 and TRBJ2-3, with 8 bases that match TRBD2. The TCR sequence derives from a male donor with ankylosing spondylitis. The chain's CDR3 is CASSVDPRGGVYTQYF. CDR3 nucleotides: TGTGCCAGCAGCGTAGATCCCCGGGGGGGCGTGTATACGCAGTATTTT.